The 13 T cell receptor beta chains in this list originate from one sample, sequenced in a study of post-analysis software for immune sequencing data. Study results and caveats: Included in a set of roughly five TRBV segments more frequent in patients than controls were TRBV5-6, TRBV5-1 and TRBV20-1.

cDNA libraries for TCR beta contained unique molecular identifiers. TCRdb reprocessed the PCR reads via MiXCR and lists one record per CDR3 protein. Of approximately 570,000 distinct CDR3 sequences in the sample, about 44% were seen once. For these TCRs, the target antigens are not known. Material: blood. The receptors were sampled from a girl aged 10-17 years with multiple sclerosis.

This clonotype was seen a single time. Here the CDR3 reads CASSLQFLAGRETQYF. CDR3 nucleotide sequence: TGTGCCAGCAGCCTCCAGTTTCTAGCGGGGAGAGAGACCCAGTACTTC. This chain joins TRBV7-8 and TRBJ2-5; TRBD2 agrees at 9 bases. After removal of 5 bases from V and 4 bases from J, the junction contained 11 bases not matched to a gene. The CDR3 contains 16 residues. Germline CDR1 is SGHVS and CDR2 is FQNEAQ.

As regards this clonotype: A junction boundary mismatches the germline segment, possibly from a read error. The chain combines TRBV7-2 with TRBJ2-1; weak D call: TRBD1 (5 bases). Germline V lookup: CDR1 SGHTA, CDR2 FQGNSA. This CDR3 has 17 amino acids. The CDR3 DNA reads as TGTGTCAGCAGCTCTAACAGGAGTCCTGTCTCCTACAATGAGCAGTTCTTC. Protein product: CVSSSNRSPVSYNEQFF. Using reference TRBV7-2 and TRBJ2-1 for the parts outside the CDR3, the full variable domain is GAGVSQSPSNKVTEKGKDVELRCDPISGHTALYWYRQSLGQGLEFLIYFQGNSAPDKSGLPSDRFSAERTGGSVSTLTIQRTQQEDSAVYLCVSSSNRSPVSYNEQFFGPGTRLTVL.

This clonotype was seen more than once but under ten times. The chain is built from TRBV29-1 and TRBJ1-1; D is undetermined. This CDR3 is built from 13 residues. The ends were cut back, 1 base at V and 1 base at J, with 7 bases in the middle. Germline lookup yields CDR1 SQVTM and CDR2 ANQGSEA. CDR3 amino acids: CSVEADGNTEAFF. For the CDR3, the DNA is TGCAGCGTTGAAGCGGACGGGAACACTGAAGCTTTCTTT.

The V and J genes are TRBV5-1 and TRBJ2-1; TRBD1 matches 9 bases. V shed 0 bases and J 6 bases; nucleotides not matched to a gene: 7. CDR1 is SGHRS and CDR2 is YFSETQ in the germline V gene. The CDR3 contains 16 residues. The chain's CDR3 is CASSLARDRVGNEQFF. The CDR3 DNA follows: TGCGCCAGCAGCTTGGCCCGGGACAGGGTTGGCAATGAGCAGTTCTTC.

The chain carries TRBV3-1 and TRBJ2-7; TRBD1 or TRBD2 may be the D gene (6 bases each). Between the trimmed V and J ends, which lost 1 base and 0 bases, there was a span of 19 bases. This CDR3 contains 18 residues. Germline V gene sequence: CDR1 LGHDT, CDR2 YNNKEL (reference sequence). CDR3 nucleotide sequence: TGTGCCAGCAGCCAAGGATTCGTCGGGGGCGCGAGCTCCTACGAGCAGTACTTC. Its translation is CASSQGFVGGASSYEQYF.

This clonotype has more than one count but fewer than ten. The chain is built from TRBV12-3 or TRBV12-4 and TRBJ2-1; TRBD1 matches 8 bases. The length of the CDR3 is 15 residues. V lost 3 bases and J lost 7; bases outside the gene matches: 8. The CDR3, as DNA: TGTGCCAGCAGTTTGAGGACAGGGCTACCAAATGAGCAGTTCTTC. Translating it yields CASSLRTGLPNEQFF.

This clonotype was counted between two and nine times. The V and J genes are TRBV10-3 and TRBJ2-3, with TRBD2 matching over 7 bases. J lost 0 bases, V lost 5 bases, and 5 bases had no gene match. This CDR3 has 15 residues. Germline V gene sequence: CDR1 ENHRY, CDR2 SYGVKD. The CDR3 here is CAISTLADSTDTQYF. The CDR3 DNA reads TGTGCCATCAGTACTCTAGCGGATAGCACAGATACGCAGTATTTT.

This chain uses TRBV4-1 with TRBJ1-1, with D possibly being TRBD1 (5 bases). The CDR3 is 13 residues long. Germline CDR1 MGHRA, CDR2 YSYEKL. V lost 2 bases to trimming and J lost 8 bases, with 12 bases between them. The CDR3 region is CASSQIWGTEAFF. The CDR3 DNA reads TGCGCCAGCAGCCAAATCTGGGGGACCGAAGCTTTCTTT.

This clonotype was detected only a few times. V and J are TRBV20-1 and TRBJ2-4, with D perhaps TRBD1 (5 bases). With 4 bases removed from V and 0 bases from J, the gap between germline ends came to 7 bases. CDR1 and CDR2 from the germline V gene are DFQATT and SNEGSKA (reference sequence). This CDR3 is 13 amino acids long. The DNA of the CDR3 is TGCAGTGCTATGGGGCTAGCCAAAAACATTCAGTACTTC. This encodes CSAMGLAKNIQYF.

This clonotype was seen more than once but under ten times. This sequence joins TRBV12-3 or TRBV12-4 and TRBJ1-2, with TRBD1 identical over 8 bases. The CDR3 runs to 14 residues. V was pared by 6 bases and J by 6 bases, with 9 bases of the junction left unmatched. As DNA, the CDR3 is TGTGCCAGCAGCCCTCGACAGGGGAAGGATGGCTACACCTTC. This codes for CASSPRQGKDGYTF.

This chain joins TRBV7-9 and TRBJ1-1, with no clear D. Germline V gives CDR1 SEHNR, CDR2 FQNEAQ (reference sequence). The V end was cut by 4 bases, the J end by 5 bases, with 8 bases between. The CDR3 runs to 12 residues. The CDR3 here is CASSWRETEAFF. For the CDR3, the DNA is TGTGCCAGCAGCTGGCGAGAGACTGAAGCTTTCTTT.

V gene TRBV7-2 combines with J gene TRBJ2-1; no clear D gene. Germline loops: CDR1 SGHTA, CDR2 FQGNSA. Trimming removed 5 bases from V and 8 bases from J, with 16 bases in between. This CDR3 has 14 residues. DNA of the CDR3: TGTGCCAGCAGCCGACCGGCATTTTCCCATGAGCAGTTCTTC. This translates into CASSRPAFSHEQFF.

CDR3 DNA: TGTGCCAGCAGCCAAGGTTCCACTGAAGCTTTCTTT. The encoded protein is CASSQGSTEAFF. The chain recombines TRBV3-1 with TRBJ1-1; D unresolved. This CDR3 comprises 12 residues. The germline CDR1 and CDR2 sequences are LGHDT and YNNKEL (reference sequence). V lost 1 base and J 4 bases, leaving 4 bases between the germline ends.